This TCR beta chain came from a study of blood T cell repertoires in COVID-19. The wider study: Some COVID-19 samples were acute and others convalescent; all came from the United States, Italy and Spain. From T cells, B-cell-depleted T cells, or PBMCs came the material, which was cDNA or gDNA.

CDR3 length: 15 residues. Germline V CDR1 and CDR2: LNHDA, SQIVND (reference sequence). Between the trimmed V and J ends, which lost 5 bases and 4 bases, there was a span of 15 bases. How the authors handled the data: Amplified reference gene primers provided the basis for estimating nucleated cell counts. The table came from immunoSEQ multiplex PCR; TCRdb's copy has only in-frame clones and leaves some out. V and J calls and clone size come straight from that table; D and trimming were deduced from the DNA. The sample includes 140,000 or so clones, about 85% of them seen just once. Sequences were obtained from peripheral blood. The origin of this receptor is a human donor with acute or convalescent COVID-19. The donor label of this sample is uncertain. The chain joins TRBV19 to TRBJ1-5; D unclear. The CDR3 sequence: CASSPRLEKNQPQHF. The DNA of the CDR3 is TGTGCCAGTAGTCCCCGCCTTGAGAAAAATCAGCCCCAGCATTTT. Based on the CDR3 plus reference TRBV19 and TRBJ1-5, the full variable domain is DGGITQSPKYLFRKEGQNVTLSCEQNLNHDAMYWYRQDPGQGLRLIYYSQIVNDFQKGDIAEGYSVSREKKESFPLTVTSAQKNPTAFYLCASSPRLEKNQPQHFGDGTRLSIL.